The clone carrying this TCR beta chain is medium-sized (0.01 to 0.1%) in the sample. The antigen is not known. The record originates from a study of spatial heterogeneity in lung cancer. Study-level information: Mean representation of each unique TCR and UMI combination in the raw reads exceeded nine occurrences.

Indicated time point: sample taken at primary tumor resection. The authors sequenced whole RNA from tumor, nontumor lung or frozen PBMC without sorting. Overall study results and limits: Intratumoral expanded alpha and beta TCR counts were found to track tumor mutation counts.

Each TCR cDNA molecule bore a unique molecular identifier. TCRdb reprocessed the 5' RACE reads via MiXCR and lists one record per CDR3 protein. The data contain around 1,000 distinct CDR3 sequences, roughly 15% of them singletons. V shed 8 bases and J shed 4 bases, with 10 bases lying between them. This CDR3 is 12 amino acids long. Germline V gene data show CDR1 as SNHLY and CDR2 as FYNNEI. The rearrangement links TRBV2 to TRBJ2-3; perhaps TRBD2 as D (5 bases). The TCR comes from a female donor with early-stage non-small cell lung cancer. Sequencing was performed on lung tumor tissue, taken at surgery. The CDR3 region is CASRGYSDTQYF. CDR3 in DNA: TGTGCCAGCCGGGGATACTCAGATACGCAGTATTTT.